This TCR beta chain is drawn from a study of human T cells and chemical hapten exposure. TCRdb reprocessed the RACE reads via MiXCR and lists one record per CDR3 protein. The table lists about 100,000 distinct CDR3 sequences, about 10% of them singletons, with roughly 3.5% in the top ten. This clonotype was counted only a few times. Germline V gives CDR1 SGHTA, CDR2 FQGNSA. There are 15 residues in the CDR3. The germline V and J ends were trimmed by 5 bases and 5 bases, with 18 bases remaining between them. Time point meaning: patch test 1, 2 weeks after DPC sensitization. The treatment here: therapeutic diphenylcyclopropenone sensitization with weekly scalp DPC.

The sequence was obtained from a middle-aged woman with alopecia areata. Some clones in this sample may be carry-over from other donors' samples. The sequences come from whole blood, collected in connection with sensitization to the hapten diphenylcyclopropenone (DPC). The J gene is TRBJ2-5, the V gene TRBV7-2; no reliable D call. CDR3 sequence (DNA): TGTGCCAGCAGCCCCTCCCTTGGTTCGAGGGAGACCCAGTACTTC. As protein: CASSPSLGSRETQYF.